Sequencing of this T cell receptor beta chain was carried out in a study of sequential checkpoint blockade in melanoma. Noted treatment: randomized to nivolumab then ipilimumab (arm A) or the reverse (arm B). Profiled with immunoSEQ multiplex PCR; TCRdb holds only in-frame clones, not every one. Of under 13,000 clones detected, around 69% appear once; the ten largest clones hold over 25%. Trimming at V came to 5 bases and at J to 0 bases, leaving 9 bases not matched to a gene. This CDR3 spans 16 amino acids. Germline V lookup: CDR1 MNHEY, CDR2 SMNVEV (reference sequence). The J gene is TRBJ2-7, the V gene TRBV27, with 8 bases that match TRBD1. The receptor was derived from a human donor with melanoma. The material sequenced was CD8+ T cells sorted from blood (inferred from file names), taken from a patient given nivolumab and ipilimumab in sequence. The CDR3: CASSIGQGKASYEQYF. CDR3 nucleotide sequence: TGTGCCAGCAGTATAGGACAGGGTAAGGCCTCCTACGAGCAGTACTTC.